This passage covers 14 T cell receptor beta chains from one sample sequenced in a study of blood T cell repertoires in COVID-19. Using immunoSEQ multiplex PCR, the repertoire was profiled, and TCRdb retains in-frame clones only, with some absent. The sample records approximately 220,000 clones, 80% to 90% being singletons. Sequences were obtained from PBMCs or T cells enriched from blood (not recorded which). The receptors were gathered from a woman aged 40 to 50 with acute COVID-19.

The chain carries TRBV5-1 and TRBJ1-1; maybe TRBD1 (6 bases). The V gene lost 0 bases and the J gene lost 0 bases, with 6 bases spanning the gap. This CDR3 comprises 14 residues. Germline V gives CDR1 SGHRS, CDR2 YFSETQ. The CDR3 nucleotides read TGCGCCAGCAGCTTGGGACAGGTGAACACTGAAGCTTTCTTT. Its protein is CASSLGQVNTEAFF.

The J gene is TRBJ2-3, the V gene TRBV28, with D maybe TRBD1 (5 bases). CDR1 is MDHEN and CDR2 is SYDVKM in the germline V gene. There are 14 residues in the CDR3. The V end was cut by 2 bases, the J end by 5 bases, with 11 bases between. The DNA of the CDR3 is TGTGCCAGCAGTTTAGCAGGGCCGGAAGATACGCAGTATTTT. It translates to CASSLAGPEDTQYF.

The chain recombines TRBV5-1 with TRBJ2-3, with TRBD2 matching 7 bases. The V gene's germline CDR1 is SGHRS and CDR2 YFSETQ. Losses at the gene ends were 3 bases for V and 4 bases for J; bases not matched to a gene: 8. The CDR3 is 15 residues long. CDR3 protein: CASSSTGTMADTQYF. The CDR3, as DNA: TGCGCCAGCAGCTCGACCGGGACTATGGCAGATACGCAGTATTTT.

This chain joins TRBV28 and TRBJ1-5; 9 nucleotides align to TRBD1. The CDR3 extends over 15 amino acids. The V gene end was trimmed by 7 bases and the J gene end by 0 bases; junction bases not matched to a gene: 4. Per germline, CDR1 MDHEN and CDR2 SYDVKM. The CDR3 DNA reads TGTGCCAGCAAACGGACAGGGGTTAGCAATCAGCCCCAGCATTTT. It codes for CASKRTGVSNQPQHF.

The gene calls are TRBV5-6 and TRBJ2-3, with D hard to call. The germline V gene has CDR1 SGHDT and CDR2 YYEEEE. The CDR3 is made up of 12 amino acids. Trimming removed 0 bases at V and 7 bases at J, with 6 bases between. The CDR3 reads CASSLDIYTQYF. The CDR3 nucleotides are TGTGCCAGCAGCTTGGACATCTATACGCAGTATTTT.

Points on this clone: One end of the junction does not line up with germline, which may come from a read error. The rearrangement joins TRBV28 to TRBJ1-4; D is possibly TRBD1 (5 bases). CDR3 length equals 15 residues. Per the germline V gene, CDR1 is MDHEN and CDR2 is SYDVKM. This CDR3 is CASSSTLQYGQIRHF. CDR3 bases: TGTGCCAGCAGTTCGACCCTTCAGTATGGACAAATTAGACATTTT.

The gene calls are TRBV2 and TRBJ2-7; 7 bases are a match to TRBD1. The length of the CDR3 is 12 residues. Germline CDR1 is SNHLY and CDR2 is FYNNEI. Unmatched junction bases numbered 5, after V lost 5 bases and J lost 7 bases. The CDR3 bases are TGTGCCAGCAGTTCCAGGGGGAATGAGCAGTACTTC. Translating gives CASSSRGNEQYF.

The gene calls are TRBV7-9 and TRBJ2-7; no clear D. The CDR3 length is 14 residues. Germline-derived CDR1 and CDR2 are SEHNR and FQNEAQ (reference sequence). V was cut by 0 bases and J by 7 bases, with 13 bases left in between. The CDR3 DNA is TGTGCCAGCAGCTTAGCCCTTGGGCTACGGGAGCAGTACTTC. This gives the protein CASSLALGLREQYF.

The chain carries TRBV28 and TRBJ1-5; D possibly corresponds to TRBD1 (5 bases). V was trimmed by 1 base and J by 4 bases, leaving 8 bases between them. This CDR3 contains 14 residues. Germline V gene data show CDR1 as MDHEN and CDR2 as SYDVKM. CDR3 sequence (DNA): TGTGCCAGCAGTTTATACGCAGGGAATCAGCCCCAGCATTTT. Residues: CASSLYAGNQPQHF.

This clone was recorded once. The chain carries TRBV7-3 and TRBJ2-2; D uncertain. Germline values: CDR1 SGHTA, CDR2 FQGTGA. V was cut by 8 bases and J by 1 base, with 8 bases left in between. This CDR3 is 13 amino acids long. The CDR3, as DNA: TGTGCCAGCGCCAGACAGAACACCGGGGAGCTGTTTTTT. Amino acids: CASARQNTGELFF.

V gene TRBV4-1 combines with J gene TRBJ2-7; 11 nucleotides line up with TRBD2. V shed 0 bases, J shed 7 bases, and the junction held 8 bases outside the gene matches. In germline, CDR1 is MGHRA, CDR2 YSYEKL. The CDR3 consists of 16 residues. CDR3 coding DNA: TGCGCCAGCAGCCAAGATGGAGCTAGCGGGAGGAGGGAGCAGTACTTC. Amino acids: CASSQDGASGRREQYF.

The gene calls are TRBV19 and TRBJ2-1; perhaps TRBD2 as D (6 bases). Germline-derived CDR1 and CDR2 are LNHDA and SQIVND (reference sequence). The CDR3 covers 14 residues. Trimming shortened V by 1 base and J by 7 bases, and 11 bases separated the two germline ends. Written as DNA, the CDR3 is TGTGCCAGTAGTATAGCCGAGGGGAGGAATGAGCAGTTCTTC. This encodes CASSIAEGRNEQFF.

This chain joins TRBV6-5 and TRBJ2-2, with D possibly TRBD1 on 5 matching bases. Trimming removed 0 bases from V and 5 bases from J, with 13 bases in between. The CDR3 totals 16 residues. Germline-derived CDR1 and CDR2 are MNHEY and SVGAGI. The CDR3 DNA reads as TGTGCCAGCAGTTACTCCCATCAAAGGGGAACCGGGGAGCTGTTTTTT. Translated, it gives CASSYSHQRGTGELFF.

The chain uses TRBV18 and TRBJ2-7, with 9 bases aligning to TRBD2. Germline-derived CDR1 and CDR2 are KGHSH and LQKENI. Trimming took 6 bases from V and 0 from J; bases not matched to a gene: 6. This CDR3 is built from 15 residues. Here the CDR3 DNA reads TGTGCCAGCTCTCCTAGCGGGACGACCTCCTACGAGCAGTACTTC. Translation gives CASSPSGTTSYEQYF.